This record looks at one TCR beta chain sequence and its context. Which antigen it targets is not known. Qualities for individual bases were not recorded, and no much larger clone is one base off. CDR1 is given as SEHNR and CDR2 as FQNEAQ, both from the germline V gene (reference sequence). The CDR3 numbers 15 residues from cysteine through phenylalanine. Only CDR3 DNA is held: 45 bases, read in frame from base 1. V is reduced by 4 bases and J by 2 bases, leaving a spacing of 14 bases between them. The entry originates in a study of T-cell memory formation after mild COVID-19 (dated by TCRdb to the early 2020s). In the study overall: Most TCR sequence clusters were specific to one of the two donors. In a couple of donors, T-cell clones that expanded and contracted after mild COVID-19 were tracked by sequencing TCRalpha and TCRbeta repertoires over time. The cohort comprised two young, previously healthy adult volunteers, one female and one male. Results the study describes overall, beyond this receptor: Only a couple of mild cases were covered by the study, and larger cohorts that include severe cases with pre-infection samples were considered necessary. Whether the second-wave clones peaking on day 37 were SARS-CoV-2 specific was not confirmed. Balanced CD4/CD8 phenotypes were observed for clones contracting from day 15 to 85, whereas a bias towards CD4+ was observed for a second wave of clones expanding from day 15 to 37. Some responding clones were detected in pre-infection memory, suggesting pre-existing cross-reactive memory T cells joined the SARS-CoV-2 response. Contracting CD4+ clones were found mainly in CM and EM memory subsets, while CD8+ clones were enriched in EMRA.

Ficoll-Paque density gradient centrifugation was the method used to isolate PBMCs. Sequencing instrument: Illumina NovaSeq 6000. cDNA libraries for TCRalpha and TCRbeta were prepared by 5'RACE using constant-segment primers, with sample barcodes and unique molecular identifiers added. RNA was extracted from every sample with Trizol reagent. Library amplification was performed in two PCR steps, and a second sample barcode and Illumina TruSeq adapters were introduced in the second step. Sequencing of the libraries was done on an Illumina NovaSeq, producing 2 x 150 bp paired-end reads. On the authors' methods: The reads were demultiplexed and collapsed into UMI-guided consensus sequences using migec v1.2.7. Using mixcr v2.1.11, UMI consensuses were aligned to TRA and TRB V and J templates and then assembled into clonotypes. A clonotype was counted as expanded or contracted only if both edgeR and NoisET called the change significant, with noise models trained on biological replicates. For edgeR calls, a false discovery rate-adjusted p below 0.01 and a log2 fold-change threshold of 1 were applied. PCA with hierarchical clustering of max-normalized trajectories of the 1000 most abundant clonotypes was used as exploratory dynamics analysis. Each responding clone was given a CD4 or CD8 phenotype based on the CD4+ and CD8+ repertoires, which had been sequenced separately. The raw public reads went through TCRdb reprocessing: fastp at Q25, MiXCR clone calling, in-frame beta chains kept. Every distinct CDR3 protein forms one entry, paired with its most common genes and DNA. The V and J calls and clone size are TCRdb's, not the authors'. Across this sample there are around 50,000 distinct CDR3 sequences, with 25% to 35% seen only once. The ten most abundant clones make up around 45% of the sample.

The chain is made from TRBV7-9 and TRBJ2-5; the D gene is possibly TRBD1, with 6 bases matching. This sequence originates from a man aged 18 to 30 who had mild COVID-19 (a few samples of this study predate the infection). The sample titles of this study are shuffled in the database, so cell type and time point are left out; the donor was told from shared clones. Sequences were obtained from PBMCs or a T cell subset sorted from them (not recorded which). The CDR3 reads as follows: CASSYYGTTQETQYF. The DNA sequence is as follows: TGTGCCAGCAGCTACTACGGGACAACACAAGAGACCCAGTACTTC.